A single sample gave rise to the 15 T cell receptor beta chains below, sequenced in a study of T cell clonotyping in hematopoietic cell transplantation. The protocol was immunoSEQ multiplex PCR, while the TCRdb copy is restricted to in-frame clones and leaves out a portion. The sample yields around 80,000 clones, 90% to 96% seen once. Documented time point: recipient sample about 28 days before transplant, after cytoreduction. Sample: peripheral blood mononuclear cells, taken before stem cell transplant. These receptors were collected from a woman aged 45-60 years with acute myeloid leukemia. Some clones in this sample may be carry-over from other donors' samples.

The chain uses TRBV30 and TRBJ2-4; D is possibly TRBD1 (6 bases). V lost 2 bases to trimming and J lost 13 bases, with 12 bases between them. The CDR3 runs 11 residues. Germline-derived CDR1 and CDR2 are GTSNPN and SVGIG (reference sequence). The chain's CDR3 is CAWSQDSHQYF. The CDR3 DNA sequence: TGTGCCTGGAGTCAGGACAGCCACCAGTACTTC.

The chain joins TRBV7-9 to TRBJ1-1; D is unresolved. This CDR3 is 13 amino acids long. The ends were cut back, 3 bases at V and 7 bases at J, with 12 bases in the middle. Germline CDR1 and CDR2: SEHNR and FQNEAQ (reference sequence). CDR3: CASSFIEEHEAFF. CDR3 sequence (DNA): TGTGCCAGCAGCTTTATAGAAGAACATGAAGCTTTCTTT.

The chain carries TRBV6-1 and TRBJ2-3, with D possibly called TRBD1 or TRBD2 (7 bases each). With 6 bases removed from V and 2 bases from J, the gap between germline ends came to 15 bases. The CDR3 has 15 residues. Germline CDR1 is MNHNS and CDR2 is SASEGT. CDR3 sequence reads: CASSLQGRDTDTQYF. The CDR3 bases are TGTGCCAGCAGCTTACAGGGGAGGGACACAGATACGCAGTATTTT.

The chain joins TRBV5-1 to TRBJ2-7; the D gene is possibly TRBD2 (5 bases). The CDR3 length is 12 residues. The V end was cut by 6 bases, the J end by 5 bases, with 12 bases between. Germline-derived CDR1 and CDR2 are SGHRS and YFSETQ. The CDR3 loop is CASTREGDEQYF. The CDR3 nucleotides are TGCGCCAGCACCCGGGAAGGCGACGAGCAGTACTTC.

This clone was seen a single time. The chain links TRBV14 to TRBJ1-2; D not certain. This CDR3 has 15 amino acids. Deletions cut 1 base from V and 5 bases from J, with 14 bases between. Per the germline V gene, CDR1 is SGHDN and CDR2 is FVKESK. This chain's CDR3 is CASSQVSRWGYGYTF. The CDR3 nucleotides are TGTGCCAGCAGCCAAGTTTCCCGCTGGGGATATGGCTACACCTTC.

This chain connects TRBV19 to TRBJ1-1; no firm D call. V lost 3 bases and J lost 2, with 10 bases in between. The V gene's germline CDR1 is LNHDA and CDR2 SQIVND (reference sequence). The CDR3 has 14 amino acids. In DNA, the CDR3 is TGTGCCAGTAGTATTAGGGAGGGCAACACTGAAGCTTTCTTT. Amino acid sequence: CASSIREGNTEAFF.

The chain recombines TRBV6-5 with TRBJ1-1; D is undetermined. Germline V gene lookup returns CDR1 MNHEY and CDR2 SVGAGI. The length of the CDR3 is 13 residues. V was clipped by 6 bases and J by 6 bases, with 14 bases between them. The CDR3 sequence: CASSRLTASEAFF. The CDR3 DNA is TGTGCCAGCAGCCGTCTGACTGCTTCTGAAGCTTTCTTT.

The J gene is TRBJ1-1, the V gene TRBV5-6, with TRBD1 matching over 9 bases. The CDR3 consists of 17 residues. Germline values: CDR1 SGHDT, CDR2 YYEEEE. After removal of 4 bases from V and 1 base from J, the junction contained 11 bases not matched to a gene. In nucleotides, the CDR3 is TGTGCCAGCAGCATAATTTGGGTGGACAGGGGGAACACTGAAGCTTTCTTT. Translation gives CASSIIWVDRGNTEAFF.

The chain uses TRBV2 and TRBJ2-5, with TRBD1 matching over 8 bases. CDR1 and CDR2 from the germline V gene are SNHLY and FYNNEI. The CDR3 consists of 14 residues. V was pared by 6 bases and J by 1 base, with 4 bases of the junction left unmatched. The CDR3: CASRLTGGQETQYF. The DNA for the CDR3 is TGTGCCAGCAGACTAACAGGGGGCCAAGAGACCCAGTACTTC.

The rearrangement joins TRBV5-1 to TRBJ1-4, with D unclear. The V gene lost 2 bases and the J gene lost 2 bases, with 7 bases spanning the gap. This CDR3 has 14 residues. Looked up from germline, CDR1 is SGHRS and CDR2 is YFSETQ. The CDR3 DNA is TGCGCCAGCAGCTTCACAGCTACTAATGAAAAACTGTTTTTT. This encodes CASSFTATNEKLFF.

The V gene is TRBV5-5, the J gene TRBJ1-5, with TRBD1 as a possible D gene (5 bases). The V end lost 1 base, the J end lost 2 bases, and 10 bases lay between the germline ends. Germline V lookup: CDR1 SGHKS, CDR2 YYEKEE (reference sequence). CDR3 size: 15 residues. CDR3 protein: CASSLSGGGNQPQHF. CDR3 nucleotide sequence: TGTGCCAGCAGCTTGTCGGGAGGGGGCAATCAGCCCCAGCATTTT.

This sequence joins TRBV7-9 and TRBJ1-2, with no clear D. The CDR3 is 12 amino acids. The ends were cut back, 5 bases at V and 4 bases at J, with 8 bases in the middle. CDR1 and CDR2 (germline): SEHNR, FQNEAQ (reference sequence). DNA for the CDR3: TGTGCCAGCAGCCAGGACGGCTATGGCTACACCTTC. The encoded protein is CASSQDGYGYTF. The whole variable domain, filled in from reference TRBV7-9 and TRBJ1-2, reads DTGVSQNPRHKITKRGQNVTFRCDPISEHNRLYWYRQTLGQGPEFLTYFQNEAQLEKSRLLSDRFSAERPKGSFSTLEIQRTEQGDSAMYLCASSQDGYGYTFGSGTRLTVV.

The chain combines TRBV28 with TRBJ1-3; 9 nucleotides line up with TRBD1. Germline V lookup: CDR1 MDHEN, CDR2 SYDVKM. The CDR3 consists of 15 residues. V gave up 7 bases and J gave up 2 bases; unmatched junction bases: 6. CDR3 nucleotide sequence: TGTGCCAGCATACTCCGGGACAGGGCTGGAAACACCATATATTTT. Translated: CASILRDRAGNTIYF. The full variable domain, completed using reference TRBV28 and TRBJ1-3, is DVKVTQSSRYLVKRTGEKVFLECVQDMDHENMFWYRQDPGLGLRLIYFSYDVKMKEKGDIPEGYSVSREKKERFSLILESASTNQTSMYLCASILRDRAGNTIYFGEGSWLTVV.

The V call is TRBV19, the J call TRBJ2-5; a possible D gene is TRBD1 (6 bases). The ends were cut back, 6 bases at V and 5 bases at J, with 13 bases in the middle. The CDR3 runs 13 residues. Germline V gene data show CDR1 as LNHDA and CDR2 as SQIVND (reference sequence). CDR3 bases: TGTGCCAGTAGCAACAGGGACGGGGAGACCCAGTACTTC. Its protein product is CASSNRDGETQYF.

The rearrangement links TRBV28 to TRBJ1-1, with TRBD1 identical over 8 bases. Germline lookup yields CDR1 MDHEN and CDR2 SYDVKM. With V trimmed by 3 bases and J by 0 bases, 9 bases remained unmatched. CDR3 length equals 17 residues. The CDR3 DNA is TGTGCCAGCAGTTTGTCTTCTCCAGGGGGCCTGAACACTGAAGCTTTCTTT. Encoded protein: CASSLSSPGGLNTEAFF.